This T cell receptor beta chain is drawn from a study of early T cells in non-severe SARS-CoV-2 infection. Study-wide context: Sequencing of unsorted whole blood was done on bulk RNA, leaving chains unpaired. Study-wide findings and caveats: The study's VDJdb matching favored anti-spike CD8 responses and missed private and CD4 specificities.

The TCR library protocol was used to attach unique molecular identifiers. These identifiers were attached to individual cDNA molecules. Each CDR3 protein gets one entry after TCRdb re-called the 5' RACE reads with MiXCR. The sample consists of 85,000 to 100,000 distinct CDR3 sequences, about 15% of them appearing once. This clonotype has only a few counts. The target antigen is unknown. The CDR3 is 15 residues long. With 5 bases clipped from V and 0 bases from J, the junction kept 9 bases outside the gene matches. The germline gives CDR1 DFQATT, CDR2 SNEGSKA (reference sequence). The TCR comes from an adult who was a healthcare worker with PCR-confirmed SARS-CoV-2 infection or an uninfected control (not recorded which). Sample: whole blood, taken at baseline. The rearrangement joins TRBV20-1 to TRBJ2-7; TRBD2 agrees at 8 bases. CDR3 DNA sequence: TGCAGTGCTGCCTTTGGTAGCGGGACCTCCTACGAGCAGTACTTC. Amino acid sequence: CSAAFGSGTSYEQYF.